One sample yielded the 11 T cell receptor beta chains listed below, sequenced in a study of T cells in women clearing cervical HPV infection. This table comes from immunoSEQ multiplex PCR, and its TCRdb copy is limited to in-frame clones, with some not included. Its listing shows nearly 20,000 clones. The sample taken for sequencing was blood buffy coat. The receptors here all came from a woman between 18 and 70 years old with a cervical HPV16 infection that either progressed to CIN3+ or cleared (not recorded which).

A note on this clone: The CDR3 extends 3 residues past the end of the read, so its final part is completed from the germline J gene. The chain combines TRBV20-1 with TRBJ1-2, with TRBD1 matching over 8 bases. This CDR3 contains 12 residues. Per germline, CDR1 DFQATT and CDR2 SNEGSKA (reference sequence). V was pared by 5 bases and J by 7 bases, with 6 bases of the junction left unmatched. CDR3 bases read: TGCAGTGCTCCAGGACAGGGTGGTGGC. The encoded protein is CSAPGQGGG. The whole CDR3 sequence reads CSAPGQGGGYTF.

A remark on this clone: The read ends 3 residues shy of where the CDR3 ends; the end is completed using the germline J gene. This chain uses TRBV5-4 with TRBJ2-1, with 7 bases aligning to TRBD1. CDR3 length: 15 residues. Germline assignment: CDR1 SGHNT and CDR2 YYREEE (reference sequence). After removal of 4 bases from V and 4 bases from J, the junction contained 8 bases not matched to a gene. CDR3: CASSPGQEPYNEQFF. CDR3 DNA, as far as it was read: TGTGCCAGCAGCCCCGGACAGGAGCCGTACAATGAG.

A remark on this clone: The read stops 3 residues short of the end of the CDR3; the missing end is completed from the germline J gene. The V gene is TRBV30, the J gene TRBJ2-2; D might be TRBD1 (6 bases). Trimming removed 1 base from V and 6 bases from J, with 9 bases in between. This CDR3 region has 13 residues. Germline CDR1 reads GTSNPN; CDR2 reads SVGIG (reference sequence). This chain's CDR3 is CAWSEGVSGELFF. The covered CDR3 bases are TGTGCCTGGAGTGAGGGGGTTTCCGGGGAG.

Comments on this clone: The CDR3 end falls 3 residues outside the read, so it is completed with the germline J gene. The gene calls are TRBV6-1 and TRBJ2-5; possible D gene TRBD1, 5 bases. The CDR3 spans 17 residues. The germline CDR1 and CDR2 sequences are MNHNS and SASEGT. V was pared by 1 base and J by 2 bases, with 17 bases between. The covered CDR3 bases are TGTGCCAGCAGTGAAGGGCAGGGCCTACCCTCACAAGAGACC. Protein product: CASSEGQGLPSQET. In full, the CDR3 reads CASSEGQGLPSQETQYF.

A remark on this clone: The CDR3 end lies 3 residues beyond the end of the read and is filled in from the germline J gene. The chain is built from TRBV7-9 and TRBJ2-3, with TRBD2 identical over 8 bases. Germline V gene sequence: CDR1 SEHNR, CDR2 FQNEAQ (reference sequence). This CDR3 spans 15 amino acids. Trimming took 5 bases from V and 5 from J; bases not matched to a gene: 9. The covered CDR3 bases are TGTGCCAGCAGCCCCCACGGGGGGGTTGGAGATACG. It translates to CASSPHGGVGDT. In full, the CDR3 is CASSPHGGVGDTQYF.

Notes on this clone: The read falls 3 residues short of the CDR3 end, and the missing part is taken from the germline J gene. The J gene is TRBJ2-7, the V gene TRBV5-1, with 10 positions matching TRBD1. V lost 3 bases to trimming and J lost 6 bases; unmatched junction nucleotides: 9. This CDR3 is 15 amino acids long. From germline, CDR1 is SGHRS and CDR2 YFSETQ. The CDR3: CASSSNGQGGSEQYF. CDR3 DNA, as far as it was read: TGCGCCAGCAGCTCGAACGGACAGGGGGGGAGCGAG.

In the case of this clone: The read stops 3 residues short of the end of the CDR3; the missing end is completed from the germline J gene. The chain couples TRBV20-1 to TRBJ1-5, with a possible D match to TRBD1 (5 bases). Between the trimmed V and J ends, which lost 6 bases and 2 bases, there was a span of 20 bases. Germline V lookup: CDR1 DFQATT, CDR2 SNEGSKA (reference sequence). CDR3 length: 16 residues. The CDR3 DNA, read in part, is TGCAGTGCCAGCCCCCTAGGACATCTGGGCAATCAGCCC. Encoded protein: CSASPLGHLGNQP. Given in full, the CDR3 is CSASPLGHLGNQPQHF.

Comments on this clone: Sequencing ends 3 residues short of the CDR3 end; the germline J gene provides the rest. This chain connects TRBV20-1 to TRBJ1-3; D may be TRBD1 (6 bases). The germline CDR1 and CDR2 sequences are DFQATT and SNEGSKA (reference sequence). This CDR3 is built from 14 residues. Trimming removed 5 bases at V and 4 bases at J, with 15 bases between. CDR3 sequence: CSAPGTLGGNTIYF. The part of the CDR3 DNA that was read is TGCAGTGCTCCCGGGACATTGGGCGGAAACACC.

Of note for this clone: With the read ending 3 residues before the CDR3 end, the germline J gene is used to fill in that end. This chain uses TRBV28 with TRBJ2-1, with D tentatively TRBD2 (6 bases). The germline V gene has CDR1 MDHEN and CDR2 SYDVKM. V was trimmed by 4 bases and J by 3 bases, leaving 7 bases between them. This CDR3 contains 13 residues. The CDR3 bases that were read are TGTGCCAGCAGTTCGGGACTCTACAATGAG. Residues: CASSSGLYNE. The whole CDR3 is CASSSGLYNEQFF.

As concerns this clone: The DNA ends 3 residues before the CDR3 does, and the rest of the CDR3 is filled in from the germline J gene. This sequence joins TRBV7-9 and TRBJ2-7; 8 nucleotides line up with TRBD1. Germline loops: CDR1 SEHNR, CDR2 FQNEAQ (reference sequence). The CDR3 runs to 15 residues. The V segment lost 4 bases and the J segment 3 bases; nucleotides outside the gene matches: 8. The CDR3 sequence is CASSSPAGGIYEQYF. The covered CDR3 bases are TGTGCCAGCAGCTCCCCCGCAGGGGGCATCTACGAG.

A note on this clone: The read stops 3 residues short of the end of the CDR3; the missing end is completed from the germline J gene. This chain connects TRBV7-3 to TRBJ1-5; D call uncertain. Germline V gives CDR1 SGHTA, CDR2 FQGTGA. V lost 2 bases and J lost 5, with 7 bases in between. CDR3 length: 13 amino acids. CDR3 DNA, as far as it was read: TGTGCCAGCAGCTTAGAAGGGCATCAGCCC. Translation gives CASSLEGHQP. The full CDR3 is CASSLEGHQPQHF. Combining the CDR3 with reference TRBV7-3 and TRBJ1-5 gives the whole variable domain GAGVSQTPSNKVTEKGKYVELRCDPISGHTALYWYRQSLGQGPEFLIYFQGTGAADDSGLPNDRFFAVRPEGSVSTLKIQRTERGDSAVYLCASSLEGHQPQHFGDGTRLSIL.